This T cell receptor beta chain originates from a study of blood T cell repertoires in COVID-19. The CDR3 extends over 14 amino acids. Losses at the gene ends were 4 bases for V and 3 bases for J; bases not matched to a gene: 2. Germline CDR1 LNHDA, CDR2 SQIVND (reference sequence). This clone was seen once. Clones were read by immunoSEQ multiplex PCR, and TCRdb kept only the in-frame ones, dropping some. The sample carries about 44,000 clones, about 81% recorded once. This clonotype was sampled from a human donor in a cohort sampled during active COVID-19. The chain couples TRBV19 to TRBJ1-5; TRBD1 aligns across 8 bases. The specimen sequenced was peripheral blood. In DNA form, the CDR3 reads TGTGCCAGTAGTACGACAGGGGACAATCAGCCCCAGCATTTT. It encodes CASSTTGDNQPQHF.